This TCR beta chain was retrieved from a study of blood T cell repertoires in COVID-19. The wider study: Acute-phase and convalescent COVID-19 samples originated in the United States, Italy and Spain.

As handled by the study authors: Using reference gene primer amplification, nucleated cell counts were estimated. Produced via immunoSEQ multiplex PCR; TCRdb's table is partial and in-frame only. For V, J and clone size, that table is used; D and trimming come from the DNA. The table has roughly 230,000 clones, 88% seen once. Germline CDR1 reads LNHNV; CDR2 reads YYDKDF (reference sequence). V shed 3 bases, J shed 8 bases, and the junction held 9 bases outside the gene matches. The CDR3 sequence is 14 residues long. The TCR originated in a human donor in a cohort sampled during active COVID-19. The chain recombines TRBV15 with TRBJ1-2; TRBD1 matches 7 bases. The sequenced material came from peripheral blood. The chain's CDR3 is CATSRGLEGGGYTF. In nucleotides, the CDR3 is TGTGCCACCAGCAGGGGCCTAGAAGGGGGCGGCTACACCTTC.